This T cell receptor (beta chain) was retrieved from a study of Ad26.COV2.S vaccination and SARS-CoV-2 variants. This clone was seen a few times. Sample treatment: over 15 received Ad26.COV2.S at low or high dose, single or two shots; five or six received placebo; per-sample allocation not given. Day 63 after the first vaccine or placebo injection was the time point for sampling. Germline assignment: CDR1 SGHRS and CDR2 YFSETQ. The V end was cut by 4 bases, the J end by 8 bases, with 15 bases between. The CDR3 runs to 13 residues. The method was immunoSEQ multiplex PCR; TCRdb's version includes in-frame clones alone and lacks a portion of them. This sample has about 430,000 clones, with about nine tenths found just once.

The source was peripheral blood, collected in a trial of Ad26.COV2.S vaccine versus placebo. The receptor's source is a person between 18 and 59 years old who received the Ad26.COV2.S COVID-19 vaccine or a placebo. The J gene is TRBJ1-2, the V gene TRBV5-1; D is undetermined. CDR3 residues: CASSGIDMGGYTF. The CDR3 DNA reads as TGCGCCAGCAGCGGAATCGACATGGGAGGCTACACCTTC. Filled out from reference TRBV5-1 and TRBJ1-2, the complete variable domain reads KAGVTQTPRYLIKTRGQQVTLSCSPISGHRSVSWYQQTPGQGLQFLFEYFSETQRNKGNFPGRFSGRQFSNSRSEMNVSTLELGDSALYLCASSGIDMGGYTFGSGTRLTVV.